This entry lists 14 T cell receptor beta chains sequenced from one sample in a study of T cell responses to AZD1222 COVID-19 vaccine. Sequenced by immunoSEQ multiplex PCR; TCRdb stores in-frame clones only, minus some. The profile shows about 130,000 clones, 75% to 90% of them singletons. Here the sequenced sample was peripheral blood, taken on day 0 of AZD1222 vaccination. The receptors were gathered from an adult in good health.

The chain joins TRBV18 to TRBJ2-5; 8 bases fit TRBD1. The junction had 3 bases not matched to a gene; V was cut back by 5 bases and J by 4 bases. Germline values: CDR1 KGHSH, CDR2 LQKENI. CDR3 length: 13 amino acids. Here the CDR3 reads CASSAGQAETQYF. The CDR3 region has the DNA TGTGCCAGCTCAGCGGGACAGGCAGAGACCCAGTACTTC. The full variable domain, completed using reference TRBV18 and TRBJ2-5, is NAGVMQNPRHLVRRRGQEARLRCSPMKGHSHVYWYRQLPEEGLKFMVYLQKENIIDESGMPKERFSAEFPKEGPSILRIQQVVRGDSAAYFCASSAGQAETQYFGPGTRLLVL.

The V gene is TRBV5-1, the J gene TRBJ1-4; TRBD1 might be the D (6 bases). Per the germline V gene, CDR1 is SGHRS and CDR2 is YFSETQ. The CDR3 covers 15 residues. Trimming cost V 4 bases and J 4 bases, with 14 bases left between them. The CDR3 sequence: CASSERGVINEKLFF. The CDR3 DNA reads TGCGCCAGCAGCGAGAGGGGGGTTATTAATGAAAAACTGTTTTTT.

The rearrangement links TRBV5-4 to TRBJ2-1; 11 bases match TRBD1. Trimming at V came to 0 bases and at J to 8 bases, leaving 4 bases not matched to a gene. This CDR3 contains 15 residues. In germline, CDR1 is SGHNT, CDR2 YYREEE (reference sequence). As DNA, the CDR3 is TGTGCCAGCAGCTTGGGGGACAGGGGGTTGTATGAGCAGTTCTTC. Translation gives CASSLGDRGLYEQFF.

The V gene is TRBV5-6, the J gene TRBJ1-5; D is uncertain. Trimming left V 4 bases short and J 3 bases short, with 8 bases between. CDR3 size: 13 residues. CDR1 and CDR2 (germline): SGHDT, YYEEEE. The CDR3 coding sequence is TGTGCCAGCAGCCTAAGGTCCAATCAGCCCCAGCATTTT. Its translation: CASSLRSNQPQHF.

The J gene is TRBJ2-4, the V gene TRBV6-2 or TRBV6-3; TRBD1 matches at 9 bases. The germline gives CDR1 MNHEY, CDR2 SVGEGT. There are 17 residues in the CDR3. Trimming cost V 6 bases and J 8 bases; bases outside gene matches: 17. The CDR3 spells CASSDGQGSVFGDIQYF. In nucleotides, the CDR3 is TGTGCCAGCAGCGATGGACAGGGGAGTGTTTTCGGGGACATTCAGTACTTC.

The chain carries TRBV4-3 and TRBJ1-2; D remains ambiguous. Germline values: CDR1 LGHNA, CDR2 YSLEER. V lost 0 bases to trimming and J lost 5 bases, with 13 bases between them. The CDR3 is 15 residues long. This CDR3 reads CASSQDGREKYGYTF. The CDR3 nucleotides are TGCGCCAGCAGCCAAGATGGTAGGGAAAAATATGGCTACACCTTC.

This chain connects TRBV19 to TRBJ1-2; tentative D call: TRBD1 (5 bases). Trimming pared 0 bases from V and 2 bases from J, leaving 13 bases between. CDR3 length equals 16 residues. Germline CDR1 LNHDA, CDR2 SQIVND (reference sequence). CDR3 DNA: TGTGCCAGTAGTATAGATGGGAGCCGGGGGAACTATGGCTACACCTTC. Translation: CASSIDGSRGNYGYTF.

This chain uses TRBV7-2 with TRBJ2-7; D is undetermined. The V end was cut by 5 bases, the J end by 1 base, with 9 bases between. CDR1 is SGHTA, CDR2 FQGNSA, per germline. This CDR3 spans 13 amino acids. CDR3 nucleotides: TGTGCCAGCAGCCAATCCCGATCCTACGAGCAGTACTTC. It yields the protein CASSQSRSYEQYF.

The gene calls are TRBV15 and TRBJ2-3; D gene uncertain. Trimming cost V 0 bases and J 2 bases, with 6 bases left between them. The CDR3 has 14 residues. Germline V gene lookup returns CDR1 LNHNV and CDR2 YYDKDF (reference sequence). The CDR3 nucleotides are TGTGCCACCAGCAGAGATAAAAACACAGATACGCAGTATTTT. Its translation: CATSRDKNTDTQYF.

The count of this clone is one. The chain has TRBV4-1 and TRBJ2-1; D might be TRBD1 or TRBD2, each matching 5 bases. Germline loops: CDR1 MGHRA, CDR2 YSYEKL. V dropped 3 bases and J dropped 4 bases, with 22 bases sitting between them. This CDR3 spans 18 amino acids. In DNA form, the CDR3 reads TGCGCCAGCAGCCAGGCCCTCTTGGGGGTCGATCTATACAATGAGCAGTTCTTC. Protein: CASSQALLGVDLYNEQFF.

This clone came up once. The chain joins TRBV4-1 to TRBJ1-6, with D maybe TRBD1 (6 bases). V lost 3 bases to trimming and J lost 18 bases, with 12 bases between them. This CDR3 region has 11 residues. Germline V CDR1 and CDR2: MGHRA, YSYEKL. The DNA for the CDR3 is TGCGCCAGCAGCCAGGAGGGGGTCTCCCACTTT. It specifies CASSQEGVSHF.

This clone was detected only once. This rearrangement joins TRBV7-9 to TRBJ2-2, with D perhaps matching TRBD2 (5 bases). V was pared by 5 bases and J by 5 bases, with 12 bases between. Germline CDR1 and CDR2: SEHNR and FQNEAQ (reference sequence). CDR3 length: 14 amino acids. CDR3 in amino acids: CASSKDWETGELFF. The CDR3 DNA reads TGTGCCAGCAGCAAGGATTGGGAGACCGGGGAGCTGTTTTTT.

This clone has a single count. The sample holds other DNA sequences that translate to the same CDR3. The chain couples TRBV12-3 or TRBV12-4 to TRBJ2-7, with D maybe TRBD1 (6 bases). The CDR3 has 13 residues. Deletions cut 4 bases from V and 3 bases from J, with 10 bases between. In DNA, the CDR3 is TGTGCCAGCAGTTCTGGACAGAACTACGAGCAGTACTTC. It is translated as CASSSGQNYEQYF.

V gene TRBV9 combines with J gene TRBJ1-3; TRBD1 aligns across 8 bases. This CDR3 is built from 14 residues. Germline lookup yields CDR1 SGDLS and CDR2 YYNGEE. V shed 3 bases and J 3 bases; nucleotides not matched to a gene: 2. CDR3 sequence: CASSGTGSGNTIYF. The CDR3 DNA reads TGTGCCAGCAGCGGGACAGGGAGTGGAAACACCATATATTTT.